This T cell receptor beta chain was sequenced for a study of T cells in localized non-small cell lung cancer. General study results and limits: The study sequenced only one region of the tumor. As a result, intratumor heterogeneity could not be excluded and remains possible.

Germline V gives CDR1 SGDLS, CDR2 YYNGEE. The J segment lost 10 bases and the V segment lost 0 bases, leaving 9 bases of the junction unmatched. The CDR3 consists of 15 residues. The method was immunoSEQ multiplex PCR; TCRdb's version includes in-frame clones alone and lacks a portion of them. This table has about 550 clones, about 30% appearing once. According to the study, adjacent lung free of atypia was obtained at least 2 cm from the tumor margin. This clone has more than one count but fewer than ten. Its antigen is unidentified. The sequencing here drew on normal lung tissue next to the tumor, taken before any cancer treatment. The chain employs TRBV9 and TRBJ1-1; 10 nucleotides line up with TRBD1. The source is a female donor aged 60 or older with stage I lung adenocarcinoma. The CDR3, as DNA: TGTGCCAGCAGCGTAGGCCCCGGACAGGGGGAGGGAGCTTTCTTT. Encoded protein: CASSVGPGQGEGAFF.